This entry concerns a single T cell receptor beta chain. The data belong to a study of blood T cell repertoires in COVID-19. Profiled with immunoSEQ multiplex PCR; TCRdb holds only in-frame clones, not every one. Among approximately 160,000 clones listed, 70% to 90% were seen once. V lost 4 bases and J lost 1; bases outside the gene matches: 14. The CDR3 sequence is 19 residues long. The germline V gene has CDR1 SGHTA and CDR2 FQGTGA. The specimen sequenced was peripheral blood. The J gene is TRBJ2-3, the V gene TRBV7-3, with TRBD2 matching over 10 bases. The origin of this receptor is a woman in her 70s with acute or convalescent COVID-19. The CDR3: CASSSPRGSGRTGTDTQYF. DNA of the CDR3: TGTGCCAGCAGCTCTCCCCGGGGTAGCGGGAGGACAGGCACAGATACGCAGTATTTT.